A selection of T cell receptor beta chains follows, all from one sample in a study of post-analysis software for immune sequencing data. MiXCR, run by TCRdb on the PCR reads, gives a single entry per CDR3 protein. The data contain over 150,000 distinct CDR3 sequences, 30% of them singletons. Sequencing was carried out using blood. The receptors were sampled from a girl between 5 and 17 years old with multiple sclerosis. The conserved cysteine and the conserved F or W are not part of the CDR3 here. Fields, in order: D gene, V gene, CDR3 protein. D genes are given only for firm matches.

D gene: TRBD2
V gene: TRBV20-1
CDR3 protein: SAPERGRTDTQY

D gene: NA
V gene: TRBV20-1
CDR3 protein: SARTGVGIGTDTQY

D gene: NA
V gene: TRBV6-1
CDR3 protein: ASSERAYEQY

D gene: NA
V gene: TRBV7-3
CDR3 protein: ASSSSGSRSLEQY

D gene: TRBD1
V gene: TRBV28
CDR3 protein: ASSPRGRRVNTEAF

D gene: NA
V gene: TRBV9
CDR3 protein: ASSVGLLVAPRNEQF

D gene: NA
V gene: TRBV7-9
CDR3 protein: AGGQDYGYT

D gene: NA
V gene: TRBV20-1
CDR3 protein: SASKLGGHYGYT

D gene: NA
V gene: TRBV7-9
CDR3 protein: ASSLGDALEQY

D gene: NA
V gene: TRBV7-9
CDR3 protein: ASSSSAYEQY

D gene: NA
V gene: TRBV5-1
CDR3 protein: ASSLDGADDTQY

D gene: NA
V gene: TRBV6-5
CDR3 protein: ASSEYGRQNTEAF

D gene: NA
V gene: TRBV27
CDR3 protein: ASSLMGIGLEQY

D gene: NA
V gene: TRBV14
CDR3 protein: ASSQDLGGRHGYT

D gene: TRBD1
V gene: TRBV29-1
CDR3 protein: SVARGTEAF

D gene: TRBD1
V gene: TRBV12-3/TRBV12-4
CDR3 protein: ASSLRQGDEQY

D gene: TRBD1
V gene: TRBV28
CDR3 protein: ASTPQRTGQLTGELF

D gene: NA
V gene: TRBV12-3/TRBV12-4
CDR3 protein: ASSPLILSSTDTQY

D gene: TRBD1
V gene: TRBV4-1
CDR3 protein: ASSQTGGQNLAF

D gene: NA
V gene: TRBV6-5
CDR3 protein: ASRLLETYTEAF

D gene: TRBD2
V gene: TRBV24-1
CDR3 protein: ATSKGAGGPREQY

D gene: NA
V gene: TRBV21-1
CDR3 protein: ASSKESGQTYNEQY

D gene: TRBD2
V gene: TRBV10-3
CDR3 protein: AIGLAGDEQY

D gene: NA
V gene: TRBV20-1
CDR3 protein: SAQTSSYEQY

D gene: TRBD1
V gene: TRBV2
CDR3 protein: ASSAGQRNYGYT

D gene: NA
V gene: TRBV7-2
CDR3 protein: ASSLFTLAKNIQY

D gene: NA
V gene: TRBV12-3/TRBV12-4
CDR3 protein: ASRGLAGNEQF

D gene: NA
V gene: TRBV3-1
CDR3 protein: ASSQGNSNQPQH

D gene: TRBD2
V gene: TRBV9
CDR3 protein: ASRRGGRDEQF

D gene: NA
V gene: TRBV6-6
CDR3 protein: ASSYANTEAF

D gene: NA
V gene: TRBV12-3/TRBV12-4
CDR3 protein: ASSSGALGSPLH

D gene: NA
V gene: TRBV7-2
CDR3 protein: ASSLFWGPNEQF

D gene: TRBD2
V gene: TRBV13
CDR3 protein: ASSFHGGSTDTQY

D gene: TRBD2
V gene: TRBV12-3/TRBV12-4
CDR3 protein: ASSSTSGYNEQF

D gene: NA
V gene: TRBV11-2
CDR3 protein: ASSFPVFLKTAQETQY

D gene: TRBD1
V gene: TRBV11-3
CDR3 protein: ASSDREYGANVLT

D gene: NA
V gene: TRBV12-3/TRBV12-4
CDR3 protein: ASSFAVLYEQY

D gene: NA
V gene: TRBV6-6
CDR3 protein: ASSYPSNTEAF

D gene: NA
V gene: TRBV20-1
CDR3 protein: SARDQGGNQPQH

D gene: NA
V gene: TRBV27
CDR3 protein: ASSVTGEGAYEQY

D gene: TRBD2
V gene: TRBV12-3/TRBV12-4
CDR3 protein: ASSSGLAGYEQY

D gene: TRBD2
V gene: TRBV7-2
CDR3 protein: ASSLEAIGTSQY

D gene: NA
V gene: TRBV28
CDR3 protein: ASSLVNEQY

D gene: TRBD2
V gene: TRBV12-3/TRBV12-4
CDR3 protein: ASSPTSGAQETQY

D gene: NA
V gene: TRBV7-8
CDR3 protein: ASSLVGGTGTQY

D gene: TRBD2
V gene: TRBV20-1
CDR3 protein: SAWGLGKGAKNIQY

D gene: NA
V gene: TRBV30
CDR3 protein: AWRGGYGYT